The 3 T cell receptor beta chains listed next were all sequenced from one sample in a study of blood T cell repertoires in COVID-19. Profiled with immunoSEQ multiplex PCR; TCRdb holds only in-frame clones, not every one. The sample shows some 170,000 clones, around 83% of them seen only once. Sequenced input: peripheral blood. Every receptor here comes from a woman in her fifties or sixties with acute or convalescent COVID-19.

The chain links TRBV6-5 to TRBJ1-1; TRBD1 matches 7 bases. Per the germline V gene, CDR1 is MNHEY and CDR2 is SVGAGI. This CDR3 has 15 residues. Unmatched junction bases numbered 7, after V lost 6 bases and J lost 0 bases. The CDR3 nucleotides are TGTGCCAGCAGAGGGGGACAGACGATGAACACTGAAGCTTTCTTT. This gives the protein CASRGGQTMNTEAFF.

This chain links TRBV19 with TRBJ2-7; a weak D match, TRBD2 (5 bases). This CDR3 spans 14 amino acids. Trimming pared 1 base from V and 0 bases from J, leaving 7 bases between. Germline lookup yields CDR1 LNHDA and CDR2 SQIVND (reference sequence). CDR3 bases: TGTGCCAGTAGTATAGTAGGGAGCTCCTACGAGCAGTACTTC. This translates into CASSIVGSSYEQYF.

This clone has a handful of counts. The rearrangement uses TRBV5-6 and TRBJ1-4; 10 nucleotides match TRBD1. CDR1 SGHDT and CDR2 YYEEEE come from the germline V gene. V trimming: 4 bases; J trimming: 8 bases; junction bases outside the gene matches: 5. This CDR3 comprises 14 residues. The CDR3 loop reads CASSEGQGSEKLFF. For the CDR3, the DNA is TGTGCCAGCAGCGAGGGACAGGGGAGCGAAAAACTGTTTTTT.